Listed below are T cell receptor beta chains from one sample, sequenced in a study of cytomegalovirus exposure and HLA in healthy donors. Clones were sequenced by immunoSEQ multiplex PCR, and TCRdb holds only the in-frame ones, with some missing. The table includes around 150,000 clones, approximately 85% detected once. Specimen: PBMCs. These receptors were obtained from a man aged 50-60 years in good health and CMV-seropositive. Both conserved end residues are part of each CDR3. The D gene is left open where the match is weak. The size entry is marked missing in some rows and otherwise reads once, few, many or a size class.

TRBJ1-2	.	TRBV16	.	TGTGCCAGCAGCCCGGACAGCTATGGCTACACCTTC	CASSPDSYGYTF
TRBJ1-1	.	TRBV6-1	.	TGTGCCCTAATGGGAGGCAGGGCCGGGAACACTGAAGCTTTCTTT	CALMGGRAGNTEAFF
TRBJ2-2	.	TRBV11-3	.	TGTGCCAGCAGCTTAACGGGAACCGGGGAGCTGTTTTTT	CASSLTGTGELFF
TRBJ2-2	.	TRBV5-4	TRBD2	TGTGCCAGCAGCAGGAATAGCGGGTGGAACACCGGGGAGCTGTTTTTT	CASSRNSGWNTGELFF
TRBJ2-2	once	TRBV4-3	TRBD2	TGCGCCAGCAGCCAAACAGCGGGGGTGGGCGGGGAGCTGTTTTTT	CASSQTAGVGGELFF
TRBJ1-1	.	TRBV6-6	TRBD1	TGTGCCAGCAGTCCGCCTCATCACAGGGGCACTGAAGCTTTCTTT	CASSPPHHRGTEAFF
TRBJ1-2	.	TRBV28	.	TGTGCCAGCAGACCACAGGGTGTCGATGGCTACACCTTC	CASRPQGVDGYTF
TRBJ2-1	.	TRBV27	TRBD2	TGTGCCAGCAGCCTTCTAGCGGGAGAGGTCAATGAGCAGTTCTTC	CASSLLAGEVNEQFF
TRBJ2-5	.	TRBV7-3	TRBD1	TGTGCCAGCAGCTCGGGGGTCTTCGGACAGGGACAAGAGACCCAGTACTTC	CASSSGVFGQGQETQYF
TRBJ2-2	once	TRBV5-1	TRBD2	TGCGCCAGCAGCTTTTCGACTAGCGGAGCGAGCGGGGAGCTGTTTTTT	CASSFSTSGASGELFF
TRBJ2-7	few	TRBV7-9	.	TGTGCCAGCAGCTTAGAACTGACCTACGAGCAGTACTTC	CASSLELTYEQYF
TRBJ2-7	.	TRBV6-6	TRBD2	TGTGCCAGCAGTCCCGGGGCTAGCGGGAGTTACGAGCAGTACTTC	CASSPGASGSYEQYF
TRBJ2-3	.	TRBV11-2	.	TGTGCCAGCAGCTTAGATAGGGGCAGAGATACGCAGTATTTT	CASSLDRGRDTQYF
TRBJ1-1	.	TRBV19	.	TGTGCCAGTAGTATTGGGGACTTGAACACTGAAGCTTTCTTT	CASSIGDLNTEAFF
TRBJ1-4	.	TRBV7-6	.	TGTGCCAGCAGCTCGTCGCAACAGGGTGGGGGTGAAAAACTGTTTTTT	CASSSSQQGGGEKLFF
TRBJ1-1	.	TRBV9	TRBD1	TGTGCCAGCAGCGGTCGACAGGGGGAACTCATGAACACTGAAGCTTTCTTT	CASSGRQGELMNTEAFF
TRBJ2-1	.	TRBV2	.	TGTGCCAGCAGTGAAGCCCGGTGGTGGAATGAGCAGTTCTTC	CASSEARWWNEQFF
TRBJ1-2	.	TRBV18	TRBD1	TGTGCCAGCTCACCCTCGGGACAGGGGTTAAGTGGCTACACCTTC	CASSPSGQGLSGYTF
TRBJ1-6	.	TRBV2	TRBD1	TGTGCCAGCATCCAGTCGGTGACAGGGACCTCACCCCTCCACTTT	CASIQSVTGTSPLHF
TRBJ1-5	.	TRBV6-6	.	TGTGCCAGCGTCCTCAACAGGAATAGCAATCAGCCCCAGCATTTT	CASVLNRNSNQPQHF
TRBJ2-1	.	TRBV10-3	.	TGTGCCATCAGTGATTTACAGGGAACCAATGAGCAGTTCTTC	CAISDLQGTNEQFF
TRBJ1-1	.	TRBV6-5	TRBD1	TGTGCCAGCAGTTTCAGGGGGACCGAAGCTTTCTTT	CASSFRGTEAFF
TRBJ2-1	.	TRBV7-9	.	TGTGCCAGCAGCTTATTTGGGGCGGCGGATGAGCAGTTCTTC	CASSLFGAADEQFF
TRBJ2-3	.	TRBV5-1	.	TGCGCCAGCCGAGGCGGGGCTAGCACAGATACGCAGTATTTT	CASRGGASTDTQYF
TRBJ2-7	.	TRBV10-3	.	TGTGCCATCAGTGAGTCTCGAGTTTACGAGCAGTACTTC	CAISESRVYEQYF
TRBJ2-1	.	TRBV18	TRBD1	TGTGCCAGCTCACCCCTCCAGACAGGGGGAAACAATGAGCAGTTCTTC	CASSPLQTGGNNEQFF
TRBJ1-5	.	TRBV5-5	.	TGTGCCAGCAGCCCTTCTGGGCCCCCTATAATTCATCAGCCCCAGCATTTT	CASSPSGPPIIHQPQHF
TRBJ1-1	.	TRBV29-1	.	TGCAGCTCAACCCGGGGAGGAGGGAGTACTGAAGCTTTCTTT	CSSTRGGGSTEAFF
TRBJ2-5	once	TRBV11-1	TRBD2	TGTGCCAGCAGCTCCGGACTAGCGGGGGGCCTACAAGAGACCCAGTACTTC	CASSSGLAGGLQETQYF
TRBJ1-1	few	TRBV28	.	TGTGCCAGCAGTTTAACATACCCCCCCACTGAAGCTTTCTTT	CASSLTYPPTEAFF
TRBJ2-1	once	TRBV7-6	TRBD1	TGTGCCAGCAGCCAAGGACAGGGTTGGAGTCTCAATGAGCAGTTCTTC	CASSQGQGWSLNEQFF
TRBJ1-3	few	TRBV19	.	TGTGCCAGCGCCCCGCAGTTTGGAAACACCATATATTTT	CASAPQFGNTIYF
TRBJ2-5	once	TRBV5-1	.	TGCGCCAGCAGCTTGAAACAGTACCAAGAGACCCAGTACTTC	CASSLKQYQETQYF
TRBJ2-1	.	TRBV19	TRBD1	TGTGCCAGTAGTATAAACAGGGGTAATGAGCAGTTCTTC	CASSINRGNEQFF
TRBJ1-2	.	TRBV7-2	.	TGTGCCAGCAGCTTAGCCGGACATGGGATTAACTATGGCTACACCTTC	CASSLAGHGINYGYTF
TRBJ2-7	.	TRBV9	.	TGTGCCAGCAGCGTAGTTAAGGAGGGCGAGCAGTACTTC	CASSVVKEGEQYF
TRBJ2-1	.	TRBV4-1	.	TGCGCCAGCAGCCCAGAGGAGACCCTTCACAATGAGCAGTTCTTC	CASSPEETLHNEQFF
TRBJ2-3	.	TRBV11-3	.	TGTGCCAGCAGCTTACGGTCAGGGTCCACAGATACGCAGTATTTT	CASSLRSGSTDTQYF
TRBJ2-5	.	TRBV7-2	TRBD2	TGTGCCAGCAGCTACGGGACTAGCGGTCAAGAGACCCAGTACTTC	CASSYGTSGQETQYF
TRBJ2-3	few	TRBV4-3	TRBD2	TGCGCCAGCAGCCAAGAGACGGGAGGGACCGCAGATACGCAGTATTTT	CASSQETGGTADTQYF
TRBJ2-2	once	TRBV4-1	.	TGCGCCAGCAGCCAAGGGGGGCCGGGCTACACCGGGGAGCTGTTTTTT	CASSQGGPGYTGELFF
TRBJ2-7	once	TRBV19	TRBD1	TGTGCCAGTAGTATCACAGGGGATCGCGAGCAGTACTTC	CASSITGDREQYF
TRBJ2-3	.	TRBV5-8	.	TGTGCCAGCAGCTTGGCGCGGGACGCAGGTAGGGGTACGCAGTATTTT	CASSLARDAGRGTQYF
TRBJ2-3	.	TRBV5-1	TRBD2	TGCGCCAGCAGCTTCGGGGGGGCGAACACAGATACGCAGTATTTT	CASSFGGANTDTQYF
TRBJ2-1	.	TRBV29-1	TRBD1	TGCAGCGTTGATGGGGACAGGGGGAATGAGCAGTTCTTC	CSVDGDRGNEQFF
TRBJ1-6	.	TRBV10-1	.	TGCGCCAGCAGTCCTGACAACCTGGCTAATTCACCCCTCCACTTT	CASSPDNLANSPLHF
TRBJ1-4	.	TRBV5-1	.	TGCGCCAGCAGCTTAACCCAGGGGCCGGCAACTAATGAAAAACTGTTTTTT	CASSLTQGPATNEKLFF
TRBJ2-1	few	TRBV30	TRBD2	TGTGCCTGGAGTGAGGGACTAGCGGGAGTCGATGAGCAGTTCTTC	CAWSEGLAGVDEQFF
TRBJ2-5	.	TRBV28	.	TGTGCCAGCACTACGCCCAACCAAGAGACCCAGTACTTC	CASTTPNQETQYF
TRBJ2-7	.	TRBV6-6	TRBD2	TGTGCCAGCATCTTAGGTGGGGGGGGGACCTACGAGCAGTACTTC	CASILGGGGTYEQYF